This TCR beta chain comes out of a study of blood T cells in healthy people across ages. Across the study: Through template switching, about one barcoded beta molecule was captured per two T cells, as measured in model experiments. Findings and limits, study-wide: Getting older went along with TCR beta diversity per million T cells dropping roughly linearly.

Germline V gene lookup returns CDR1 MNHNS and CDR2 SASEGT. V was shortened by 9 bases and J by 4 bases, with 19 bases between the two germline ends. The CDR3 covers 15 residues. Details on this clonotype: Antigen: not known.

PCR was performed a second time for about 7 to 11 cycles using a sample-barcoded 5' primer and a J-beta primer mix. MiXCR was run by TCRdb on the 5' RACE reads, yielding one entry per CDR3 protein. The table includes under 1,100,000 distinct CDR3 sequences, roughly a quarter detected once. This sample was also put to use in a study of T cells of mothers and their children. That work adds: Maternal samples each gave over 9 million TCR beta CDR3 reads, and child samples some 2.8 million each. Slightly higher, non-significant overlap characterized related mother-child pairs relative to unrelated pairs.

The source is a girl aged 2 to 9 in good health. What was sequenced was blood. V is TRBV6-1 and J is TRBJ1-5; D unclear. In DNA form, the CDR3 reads TGTGCCAGTAGCGTGGAGGAGGCCGATAATCAGCCCCAGCATTTT. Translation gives CASSVEEADNQPQHF.